The TCR beta chain under discussion was sequenced for a study of CD8+CD57+ T cells in acquired aplastic anemia. Comments on this clonotype: One base away lies a much larger clone, so this may be a sequencing read error.

V lost 1 base to trimming and J lost 2 bases, with 9 bases between them. The germline CDR1 and CDR2 sequences are SGHTS and YDEGEE. The CDR3 spans 14 residues. Both TCR beta VDJ combination and CDR3 sequence profiling were carried out. Genomic DNA was the template for this profiling. MiXCR, applied by TCRdb to the reads, yields one record per CDR3 protein. This repertoire shows about 160,000 distinct CDR3 sequences, more than 45% found once; its top ten account for approximately 3%. The sequenced patients had an expansion of CD8+CD57+ cells seen by flow cytometry. Patients, without exception, had severe acquired aplastic anemia. There was no therapy given to any patient before the blood sampling took place.

The V call is TRBV5-8, the J call TRBJ1-2; D is unclear. Material for sequencing was sorted CD4+, CD8+, or CD8+CD57+ T cells (not recorded which) from PBMCs. This receptor was taken from a human donor with aplastic anemia. Written as DNA, the CDR3 is TGTGCCAGCAGCTTGAAGAACCGAAACTATGGCTACACCTTC. Its protein is CASSLKNRNYGYTF.